Listed here are 7 T cell receptor beta chains from one sample, sequenced in a study of identical twins. TCRdb passed the 5' RACE reads through MiXCR, listing each CDR3 protein once. The sample consists of about 720,000 distinct CDR3 sequences, 15% to 20% of them appearing once. These same data were also listed under a study on T cells expressing NK-cell markers.

The sample was PBMCs. The receptors were gathered from a woman between 18 and 30 years old in good health.

The CDR3 spells CAKHEGAPYNEQFF. The CDR3 DNA follows: TGTGCCAAACACGAGGGGGCACCATACAATGAGCAGTTCTTC. The chain employs TRBV9 and TRBJ2-1; 7 bases line up with TRBD1. CDR1 and CDR2 from the germline V gene are SGDLS and YYNGEE. V shed 9 bases and J 4 bases; nucleotides not matched to a gene: 10. CDR3 length: 14 amino acids.

The chain joins TRBV2 to TRBJ2-1; D not resolved. Deletions cut 6 bases from V and 10 bases from J, with 10 bases between. This CDR3 contains 11 residues. From germline, CDR1 is SNHLY and CDR2 FYNNEI. This CDR3 reads CASRGTAEQFF. In DNA, the CDR3 is TGTGCCAGCAGGGGAACAGCAGAGCAGTTCTTC.

This clonotype was seen more than once but under ten times. The chain employs TRBV28 and TRBJ2-3, with 7 bases fitting TRBD2. The germline gives CDR1 MDHEN, CDR2 SYDVKM. The CDR3 is 14 residues long. V shed 2 bases and J 8 bases; nucleotides not matched to a gene: 7. In nucleotides, the CDR3 is TGTGCCAGCAGTTTAAGCGGGACGTATGGTACGCAGTATTTT. Its translation is CASSLSGTYGTQYF.

This sequence joins TRBV12-3 or TRBV12-4 and TRBJ1-5, with 9 bases lining up with TRBD1. The V segment lost 3 bases and the J segment 5 bases; nucleotides outside the gene matches: 5. The CDR3 is 15 residues long. Here the CDR3 DNA reads TGTGCCAGCAGTTTTGTGACAGGGGGGGATCAGCCCCAGCATTTT. It translates to CASSFVTGGDQPQHF.

The chain recombines TRBV24-1 with TRBJ2-1; D call uncertain. Germline lookup yields CDR1 KGHDR and CDR2 SFDVKD. The CDR3 has 14 residues. The germline V and J ends were trimmed by 2 bases and 5 bases, with 9 bases remaining between them. The CDR3 nucleotides read TGTGCCACCAGTGATTCTACGAAACACAATGAGCAGTTCTTC. Its translation is CATSDSTKHNEQFF.

The gene calls are TRBV4-1 and TRBJ2-1; D may match TRBD1 or TRBD2 (5 bases each). CDR3 length: 14 residues. V lost 9 bases and J 12 bases, leaving 24 bases between the germline ends. Germline V CDR1 and CDR2: MGHRA, YSYEKL. Here the CDR3 reads CASLGRDAGHGQFF. In nucleotides, the CDR3 is TGCGCCAGTCTGGGCCGGGACGCCGGGCATGGGCAGTTCTTC.

This clonotype was counted a few times. V and J are TRBV24-1 and TRBJ2-1; D is undetermined. The germline V and J ends were trimmed by 1 base and 15 bases, with 12 bases remaining between them. Germline-derived CDR1 and CDR2 are KGHDR and SFDVKD. The CDR3 loop spans 12 amino acids. The CDR3 sequence is CATSDLRQTLFF. CDR3 bases: TGTGCCACCAGTGATTTACGGCAGACGCTGTTCTTC.